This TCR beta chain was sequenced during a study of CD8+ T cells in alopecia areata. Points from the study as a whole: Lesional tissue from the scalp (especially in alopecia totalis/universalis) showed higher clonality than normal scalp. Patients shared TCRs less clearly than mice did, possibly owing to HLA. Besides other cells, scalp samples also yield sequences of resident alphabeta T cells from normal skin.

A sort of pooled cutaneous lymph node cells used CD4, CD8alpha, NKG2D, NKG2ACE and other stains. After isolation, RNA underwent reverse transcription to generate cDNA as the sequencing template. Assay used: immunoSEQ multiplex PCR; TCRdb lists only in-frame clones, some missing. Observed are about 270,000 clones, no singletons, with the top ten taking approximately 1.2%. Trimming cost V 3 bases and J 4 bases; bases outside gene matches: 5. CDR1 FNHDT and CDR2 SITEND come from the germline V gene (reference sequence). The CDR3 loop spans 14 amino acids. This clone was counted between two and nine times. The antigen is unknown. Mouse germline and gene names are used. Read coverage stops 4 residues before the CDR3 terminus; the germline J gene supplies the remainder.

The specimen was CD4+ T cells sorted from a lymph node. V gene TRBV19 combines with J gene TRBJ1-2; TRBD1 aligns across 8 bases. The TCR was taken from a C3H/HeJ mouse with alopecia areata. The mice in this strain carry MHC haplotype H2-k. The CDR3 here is CASSSRGRSSDYTF. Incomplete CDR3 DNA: TGTGCCAGCAGTAGCAGGGGGCGAAGCTCC.